Described below is a single T cell receptor (beta chain) sequence and its context. The data stem from a study of control samples from healthy donors and cancer patients. V gave up 3 bases and J gave up 0 bases, with 12 bases separating them. CDR1 and CDR2 (germline): SGHAT, FQNNGV. The CDR3 loop spans 15 amino acids. Profiled with immunoSEQ multiplex PCR; TCRdb holds only in-frame clones, not every one. This table has 100,000 to 150,000 clones, approximately 90% appearing once. What was sequenced was blood. The V and J genes are TRBV11-2 and TRBJ2-7, with a tentative D call TRBD2 (6 bases). The TCR sequence derives from a man aged 40-55 years in good health. CDR3 sequence: CASSFGGTSSYEQYF. The CDR3 bases are TGTGCCAGCAGCTTCGGCGGGACCTCCTCCTACGAGCAGTACTTC.